This T cell receptor (beta chain) originates from a study of T cell responses to AZD1222 COVID-19 vaccine. Germline V gene lookup returns CDR1 KGHDR and CDR2 SFDVKD. This CDR3 region has 13 residues. Trimming cost V 4 bases and J 1 base, with 4 bases left between them. This table comes from immunoSEQ multiplex PCR, and its TCRdb copy is limited to in-frame clones, with some not included. The data hold 100,000 or so clones, with approximately 91% observed a single time. V is TRBV24-1 and J is TRBJ2-1; D remains ambiguous. Sequences were derived from peripheral blood, sampled on day 0 of AZD1222 vaccination. The TCR sequence derives from an adult in good health. DNA of the CDR3: TGTGCCACCAGTGAACAGTCCTACAATGAGCAGTTCTTC. This gives the protein CATSEQSYNEQFF.